This T cell receptor beta chain was sequenced for a study of cytotoxic CD8 clonotypes in ibrutinib-treated CLL. Using immunoSEQ multiplex PCR, the repertoire was profiled, and TCRdb retains in-frame clones only, with some absent. The sample lists 300,000 or so clones; roughly 71% were seen once. Of note for this clone: What it recognizes is unknown.

Findings and caveats of the study: Sampling schedules were unmatched across sustained-remission and progressing patients. Clonality showed a rise at ibrutinib response that reversed toward baseline at progression.

V lost 3 bases and J lost 7, with 11 bases in between. CDR3 size: 12 residues. CDR1 and CDR2 from the germline V gene are SGDLS and YYNGEE. Sequenced here: PBMCs, sampled after 36 months of ibrutinib treatment. The receptor's source is a human donor with chronic lymphocytic leukemia. The genes are TRBV9 and TRBJ2-7; D is perhaps TRBD2 (6 bases). The DNA for the CDR3 is TGTGCCAGCAGCGAGGAGGGTCATGAGCAGTACTTC. As protein: CASSEEGHEQYF. Full variable domain (rest looked up from reference TRBV9 and TRBJ2-7): DSGVTQTPKHLITATGQRVTLRCSPRSGDLSVYWYQQSLDQGLQFLIQYYNGEERAKGNILERFSAQQFPDLHSELNLSSLELGDSALYFCASSEEGHEQYFGPGTRLTVT.